This T cell receptor (beta chain) was observed in a study of molecular identifiers for immune sequencing clone quantification. The overall study: Split five ways in replicates, RNA from approximately 20,000 or 100,000 naive CD8 cells had four portions sequenced.

The CDR3 contains 15 residues. The germline V gene has CDR1 SGDLS and CDR2 YYNGEE. The junction had 4 bases not matched to a gene; V was cut back by 4 bases and J by 1 base. Preparation of the bulk TCR libraries relied on previously described methods and listed TCR primers. TCRdb fed the PCR reads into MiXCR, producing one record per CDR3 protein. The table has under 650,000 distinct CDR3 sequences, just under 20% seen once. Source material for naive CD8 libraries was roughly 19,000 to 1,000,000 sorted cells, with 10%, 30% or 50% RNA. Naive CD8 T cells, phenotype CD8+CD4-CCR7+CD45RA+, were sorted. On this clonotype itself: Likely a read error: the CDR3 ends without its conserved phenylalanine or tryptophan.

This clonotype was obtained from a human donor in good health. Some libraries in this study had Jurkat cell RNA spiked in. Sequenced sample: naive CD8+ T cells from blood, with Jurkat cell RNA spiked in. Subset in this sample: FACS-sorted CD8+CD4-CCR7+CD45RA+ naive T cells. The chain joins TRBV9 to TRBJ2-3; 9 nucleotides agree with TRBD1. The CDR3 sequence is CASSLTGGGTDTQYL. The CDR3 coding sequence is TGTGCCAGCAGCCTAACAGGGGGCGGCACAGATACGCAGTATCTT.